The subject of this entry is one T cell receptor beta chain. TCR beta libraries were made by quantitative 5'-RACE with molecular barcodes. TCRdb re-called the 5' RACE reads with MiXCR, one entry per CDR3 protein. Among 100,000 to 150,000 distinct CDR3 sequences, approximately 10% were seen once, and the ten largest hold 4.1%. Germline CDR1 is SQVTM and CDR2 is ANQGSEA. The CDR3 loop spans 15 amino acids. V lost 6 bases to trimming and J lost 0 bases, with 17 bases between them. This specimen belongs to a study of CD8 T cells in ankylosing spondylitis. The chain is built from TRBV29-1 and TRBJ1-1, with D possibly being TRBD1 (6 bases). The clonotype comes from a female donor with ankylosing spondylitis or in good health (not recorded which). Source material: blood, either unsorted or a sorted T cell fraction (not recorded which). The CDR3 loop reads CSVGHFSSMNTEAFF. CDR3 nucleotides: TGCAGCGTGGGACATTTTTCTTCCATGAACACTGAAGCTTTCTTT.